This T cell receptor (beta chain) was obtained from a study of OX40 agonist ivuxolimab in advanced cancers. Turning to the study itself: Two cutaneous melanoma patients and one hepatocellular carcinoma patient, three in all, had partial responses. Study-wide results and caveats: Specificity for antigen went undetermined in the expanded peripheral T cells. CD4+ and CD8+ blood T cells expanded clonally by week 6 at 0.1 to 3.0 mg/kg.

Only in-frame clones appear in the TCRdb table, and some are missing; sequencing was by immunoSEQ multiplex PCR. The sample shows about 64,000 clones, about four fifths of them seen only once. This CDR3 spans 15 amino acids. Trimming removed 0 bases at V and 0 bases at J, with 7 bases between. Per the germline V gene, CDR1 is SGHNT and CDR2 is YYREEE (reference sequence). A word on this clone: Its antigen remains unknown.

Sequences were derived from CD4+ or CD8+ T cells sorted from blood, sampled in a trial of the OX40 agonist ivuxolimab. The rearrangement joins TRBV5-4 to TRBJ2-1; D unclear. The TCR originated in an adult with an advanced solid tumor such as melanoma, head and neck, liver or kidney cancer. CDR3 sequence: CASSLDYSSYNEQFF. The CDR3 DNA reads TGTGCCAGCAGCTTGGACTACAGCTCCTACAATGAGCAGTTCTTC. Filled out from reference TRBV5-4 and TRBJ2-1, the complete variable domain reads ETGVTQSPTHLIKTRGQQVTLRCSSQSGHNTVSWYQQALGQGPQFIFQYYREEENGRGNFPPRFSGLQFPNYSSELNVNALELDDSALYLCASSLDYSSYNEQFFGPGTRLTVL.